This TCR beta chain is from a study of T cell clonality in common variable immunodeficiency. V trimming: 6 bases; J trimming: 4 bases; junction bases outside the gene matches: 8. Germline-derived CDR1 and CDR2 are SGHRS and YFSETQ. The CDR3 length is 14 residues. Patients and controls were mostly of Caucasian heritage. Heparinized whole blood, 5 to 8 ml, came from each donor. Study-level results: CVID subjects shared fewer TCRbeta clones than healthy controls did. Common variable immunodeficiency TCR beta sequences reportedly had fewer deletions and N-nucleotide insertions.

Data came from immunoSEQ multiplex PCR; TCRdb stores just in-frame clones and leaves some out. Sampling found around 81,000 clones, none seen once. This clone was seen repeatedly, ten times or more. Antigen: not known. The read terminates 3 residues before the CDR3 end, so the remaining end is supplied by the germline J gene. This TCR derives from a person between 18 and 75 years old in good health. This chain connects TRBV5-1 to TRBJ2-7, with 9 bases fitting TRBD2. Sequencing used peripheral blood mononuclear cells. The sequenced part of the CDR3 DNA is TGCGCCAGCAAAATCGGGACTAGCCAATACGAG. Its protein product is CASKIGTSQYE. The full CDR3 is CASKIGTSQYEQYF.